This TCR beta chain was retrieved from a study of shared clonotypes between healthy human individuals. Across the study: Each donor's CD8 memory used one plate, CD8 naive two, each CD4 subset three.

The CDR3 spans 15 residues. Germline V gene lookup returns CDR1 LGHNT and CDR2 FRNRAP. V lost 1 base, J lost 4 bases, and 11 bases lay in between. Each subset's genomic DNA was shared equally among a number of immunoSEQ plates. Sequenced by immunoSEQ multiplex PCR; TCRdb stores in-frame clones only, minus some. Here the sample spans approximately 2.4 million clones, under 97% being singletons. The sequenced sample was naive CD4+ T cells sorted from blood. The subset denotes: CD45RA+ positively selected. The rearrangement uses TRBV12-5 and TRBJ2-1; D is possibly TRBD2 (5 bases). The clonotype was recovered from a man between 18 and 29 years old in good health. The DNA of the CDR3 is TGTGCTAGTGGTTTGGGAGCGGCCCTATACAATGAGCAGTTCTTC. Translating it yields CASGLGAALYNEQFF.